These 25 T cell receptor beta chains were all obtained from the same sample, sequenced in a study of T cells after posttransplantation cyclophosphamide. Libraries were prepared by immunoSEQ multiplex PCR; TCRdb keeps only in-frame clonotypes and omits some of them. There are about 3,700 clones in the sample; around 62% occur only once, and about 25% lies in the top ten. The sequenced sample consisted of memory CD8+ T cells sorted from blood. The receptor source for this set is a man aged 25-40 years in good health and a related stem cell transplant donor.

The chain couples TRBV9 to TRBJ2-2, with 9 bases lining up with TRBD2. This CDR3 spans 16 amino acids. Trimming took 2 bases from V and 5 from J; bases not matched to a gene: 7. Germline assignment: CDR1 SGDLS and CDR2 YYNGEE. The CDR3 loop is CASSVSGGPRTGELFF. For the CDR3, the DNA is TGTGCCAGCAGCGTTAGCGGGGGTCCGCGGACCGGGGAGCTGTTTTTT.

The chain links TRBV6-5 to TRBJ2-3, with D possibly TRBD2 on 7 matching bases. This CDR3 is built from 15 residues. The germline CDR1 and CDR2 sequences are MNHEY and SVGAGI. Between the trimmed V and J ends, which lost 6 bases and 3 bases, there was a span of 16 bases. The CDR3 region is CASSKKGGRTDTQYF. The CDR3 DNA reads as TGTGCCAGCAGCAAAAAGGGGGGGCGGACAGATACGCAGTATTTT.

The rearrangement links TRBV5-5 to TRBJ1-2, with D perhaps matching TRBD1 (5 bases). Trimming shortened V by 5 bases and J by 4 bases, and 12 bases separated the two germline ends. CDR3 length: 13 residues. CDR1 and CDR2 (germline): SGHKS, YYEKEE (reference sequence). This CDR3 reads CASSHGGIYGYTF. The CDR3 bases are TGTGCCAGCAGTCACGGGGGGATCTATGGCTACACCTTC.

This clone was picked up a small number of times. This rearrangement joins TRBV19 to TRBJ2-1; maybe TRBD2 (5 bases). Trimming took off 5 bases at V and 9 bases at J, with 17 bases between the two ends. This CDR3 is built from 14 residues. Germline V gene sequence: CDR1 LNHDA, CDR2 SQIVND (reference sequence). The CDR3 loop is CASSFQTSLGEQFF. The CDR3 nucleotides read TGTGCCAGTAGTTTCCAAACTAGTTTGGGTGAGCAGTTCTTC.

The chain couples TRBV27 to TRBJ2-7, with D maybe TRBD1 (6 bases). Trimming took off 6 bases at V and 6 bases at J, with 12 bases between the two ends. Germline V gene sequence: CDR1 MNHEY, CDR2 SMNVEV (reference sequence). This CDR3 contains 12 residues. CDR3 protein: CASSTGSGEQYF. CDR3 coding DNA: TGTGCCAGCAGCACAGGGTCGGGCGAGCAGTACTTC.

The gene calls are TRBV7-2 and TRBJ2-7; 8 bases map to TRBD1. Germline CDR1 is SGHTA and CDR2 is FQGNSA. J gave up 9 bases and V 11 bases, and 15 bases lay outside the gene matches. CDR3 size: 13 residues. For the CDR3, the DNA is TGTGCCGTAAATCCGGGACAGGACCTTATGCAGTACTTC. Protein sequence: CAVNPGQDLMQYF.

V and J are TRBV7-9 and TRBJ1-1; 8 nucleotides match TRBD1. Germline CDR1 and CDR2: SEHNR and FQNEAQ (reference sequence). The CDR3 is 13 residues long. After removal of 5 bases from V and 5 bases from J, the junction contained 4 bases not matched to a gene. CDR3 protein: CASSMDRATEAFF. The DNA of the CDR3 is TGTGCCAGCAGCATGGACAGGGCGACTGAAGCTTTCTTT.

The rearrangement links TRBV7-6 to TRBJ2-7; D call uncertain. This CDR3 spans 12 amino acids. Trimming stripped 5 bases from V and 6 bases from J, with 11 bases between. Germline assignment: CDR1 SGHVS and CDR2 FNYEAQ. Here the CDR3 DNA reads TGTGCCAGCAGCCACCCCGGTGTCGAGCAGTACTTC. It encodes CASSHPGVEQYF.

This rearrangement joins TRBV5-8 to TRBJ1-5; D uncertain. The CDR3 extends over 12 amino acids. Between the trimmed V and J ends, which lost 1 base and 7 bases, there was a span of 6 bases. The germline CDR1 and CDR2 sequences are SGHTS and YDEGEE. The CDR3 protein is CASSLQRQPQHF. Written as DNA, the CDR3 is TGTGCCAGCAGCTTGCAGAGGCAGCCCCAGCATTTT.

The chain joins TRBV23-1 to TRBJ1-2; no firm D call. TRBV23-1 is flagged as an ORF with uncertain function. Trimming shortened V by 1 base and J by 8 bases, and 38 bases separated the two germline ends. This CDR3 spans 22 amino acids. This CDR3 reads CASSQYRKKTGPHSWEGGGYTF. The CDR3 nucleotides read TGCGCCAGCAGTCAATACCGAAAGAAAACCGGGCCTCACTCCTGGGAAGGAGGAGGCTACACCTTC.

J is TRBJ1-2 and V is TRBV27, with D possibly matching TRBD1 (6 bases). Between the trimmed V and J ends, which lost 6 bases and 0 bases, there was a span of 20 bases. The CDR3 has 17 residues. CDR1 is MNHEY and CDR2 is SMNVEV in the germline V gene (reference sequence). For the CDR3, the DNA is TGTGCCAGCAGCCAAAGGGGGGGAGGGGAGGCTAACTATGGCTACACCTTC. It yields the protein CASSQRGGGEANYGYTF.

The chain couples TRBV7-8 to TRBJ2-1; 7 nucleotides align to TRBD1. CDR1 is SGHVS and CDR2 is FQNEAQ in the germline V gene. J gave up 10 bases and V 5 bases, and 8 bases lay outside the gene matches. CDR3 length: 13 residues. The CDR3 sequence is CASSTRQGSEQFF. The CDR3 DNA follows: TGTGCCAGCAGCACCAGACAGGGAAGCGAGCAGTTCTTC.

Judged by abundance, this clone is large. The V call is TRBV5-4, the J call TRBJ2-1; possible D gene TRBD1, 5 bases. This CDR3 is built from 14 residues. Germline V CDR1 and CDR2: SGHNT, YYREEE (reference sequence). Trimming took 1 base from V and 1 from J, leaving 6 bases between them. CDR3 DNA sequence: TGTGCCAGCAGCTTGAGGGGTTCCTACAATGAGCAGTTCTTC. Protein product: CASSLRGSYNEQFF. The full variable domain, completed using reference TRBV5-4 and TRBJ2-1, is ETGVTQSPTHLIKTRGQQVTLRCSSQSGHNTVSWYQQALGQGPQFIFQYYREEENGRGNFPPRFSGLQFPNYSSELNVNALELDDSALYLCASSLRGSYNEQFFGPGTRLTVL.

The J gene is TRBJ2-1, the V gene TRBV13; 12 nucleotides agree with TRBD2. Germline V gene sequence: CDR1 PRHDT, CDR2 FYEKMQ (reference sequence). The V segment lost 5 bases and the J segment 9 bases; nucleotides outside the gene matches: 11. The length of the CDR3 is 16 residues. CDR3 region: CASSPPGLAGNTEQFF. CDR3 nucleotide sequence: TGTGCCAGCAGCCCGCCCGGACTAGCGGGGAATACTGAGCAGTTCTTC.

The genes are TRBV7-6 and TRBJ1-1; D uncertain. The CDR3 sequence is 13 residues long. Trimming cost V 1 base and J 0 bases, with 3 bases left between them. The V gene's germline CDR1 is SGHVS and CDR2 FNYEAQ. The CDR3 coding sequence is TGTGCCAGCAGCTTAGGTATGAACACTGAAGCTTTCTTT. The encoded protein is CASSLGMNTEAFF. Looking up the rest from reference TRBV7-6 and TRBJ1-1 gives the full variable domain: GAGVSQSPRYKVTKRGQDVALRCDPISGHVSLYWYRQALGQGPEFLTYFNYEAQQDKSGLPNDRFSAERPEGSISTLTIQRTEQRDSAMYRCASSLGMNTEAFFGQGTRLTVV.

In its sample, this clone is large (0.1 to 1%). In nucleotides, the CDR3 is TGTGCCAGCAGCGCTCAACAGGGGAACAAGTTAGCTAACTATGGCTACACCTTC. Translation: CASSAQQGNKLANYGYTF. The V gene is TRBV9, the J gene TRBJ1-2, with 7 positions matching TRBD1. Germline V gives CDR1 SGDLS, CDR2 YYNGEE. Germline trimming cut 3 bases from V and 0 bases from J; bases unmatched to any gene: 14. This CDR3 contains 18 residues.

This chain connects TRBV11-2 to TRBJ2-3; 9 bases are shared with TRBD1. J gave up 5 bases and V 4 bases, and 10 bases lay outside the gene matches. The CDR3 loop spans 16 amino acids. CDR1 is SGHAT, CDR2 FQNNGV, per germline. CDR3: CASSSSRDRVLDTQYF. In DNA, the CDR3 is TGTGCCAGCAGCTCGTCCCGGGACAGGGTCCTAGATACGCAGTATTTT.

V gene TRBV5-6 combines with J gene TRBJ1-2, with 7 bases matching TRBD1. Germline CDR1 is SGHDT and CDR2 is YYEEEE. Losses at the gene ends were 1 base for V and 9 bases for J; bases not matched to a gene: 6. The CDR3 sequence is 13 residues long. DNA for the CDR3: TGTGCCAGCAGCTTGAGGACAGGATTTAGCTACACCTTC. Protein product: CASSLRTGFSYTF.

This clone has only a few counts. The identical CDR3 is also encoded by other nucleotide sequences in the sample. The rearrangement joins TRBV19 to TRBJ2-7; 8 bases align to TRBD2. Germline-derived CDR1 and CDR2 are LNHDA and SQIVND (reference sequence). Trimming removed 6 bases from V and 2 bases from J; junction bases left unmatched: 9. The CDR3 length is 15 residues. The CDR3 here is CASSSVEGLAYEQYF. The CDR3 nucleotides read TGTGCCAGTAGCTCGGTGGAGGGACTAGCCTACGAGCAGTACTTC.

Worth noting for this clone: The same CDR3 arises from other DNA sequences in this sample as well. The genes are TRBV9 and TRBJ2-7; D may be TRBD1 (6 bases). The germline V gene has CDR1 SGDLS and CDR2 YYNGEE. The CDR3 totals 15 residues. Trimming pared 7 bases from V and 4 bases from J, leaving 21 bases between. The DNA of the CDR3 is TGTGCCAGCTGCTTCGGGCAGGGGACGGCATACGAGCAGTACTTC. Translated: CASCFGQGTAYEQYF.

This chain connects TRBV27 to TRBJ1-2; perhaps TRBD1 as D (6 bases). With 10 bases removed from V and 6 bases from J, the gap between germline ends came to 21 bases. CDR1 MNHEY and CDR2 SMNVEV come from the germline V gene (reference sequence). The CDR3 sequence is 14 residues long. DNA for the CDR3: TGTGCCACCGGAACAGGGACCTCAGGGGATGGCTACACCTTC. It codes for CATGTGTSGDGYTF.

The gene calls are TRBV19 and TRBJ2-3, with D unclear. Germline loops: CDR1 LNHDA, CDR2 SQIVND (reference sequence). This CDR3 contains 13 residues. Trimming cost V 3 bases and J 4 bases, with 8 bases left between them. CDR3 bases: TGTGCCAGTAGTATCAGAGGATCAGATACGCAGTATTTT. Its translation: CASSIRGSDTQYF.

The chain joins TRBV10-3 to TRBJ1-2; 7 bases match TRBD1. CDR1 and CDR2 (germline): ENHRY, SYGVKD. Trimming cost V 4 bases and J 6 bases; bases outside gene matches: 17. This CDR3 has 17 residues. CDR3 DNA sequence: TGTGCCATCAGTGGAATCTTTGACAGGGAAAGGTTCGATGGCTACACCTTC. Its translation is CAISGIFDRERFDGYTF.

The CDR3 loop reads CASSRGRGNDNNQPQHF. The CDR3 DNA sequence: TGTGCCAGTAGTCGAGGGCGGGGAAACGATAACAATCAGCCCCAGCATTTT. This rearrangement joins TRBV19 to TRBJ1-5; D not resolved. V gave up 5 bases and J gave up 3 bases, with 20 bases separating them. The germline CDR1 and CDR2 sequences are LNHDA and SQIVND (reference sequence). The CDR3 has 17 residues.

This clone appeared a few times. The chain is built from TRBV19 and TRBJ1-2; 9 bases align to TRBD1. The CDR3 spans 15 residues. The germline V gene has CDR1 LNHDA and CDR2 SQIVND (reference sequence). The V gene end was trimmed by 2 bases and the J gene end by 8 bases; junction bases not matched to a gene: 9. Here the CDR3 reads CASSIWRTGDEGYTF. CDR3 nucleotide sequence: TGTGCCAGTAGTATATGGAGGACAGGGGACGAAGGCTACACCTTC.